The rows below give T cell receptor beta chains drawn from one sample of a study of PD-1 blockade in mismatch repair-deficient tumors. Clones were sequenced by immunoSEQ multiplex PCR, and TCRdb holds only the in-frame ones, with some missing. The table has roughly 40,000 clones, around 83% seen once. Specimen: peripheral blood, collected approximately 80 weeks after starting pembrolizumab. These receptors were collected from an adult with mismatch repair-deficient cancer. CDR3s include the opening cysteine and the closing phenylalanine or tryptophan. The D gene is left open where the match is weak. Clone size is stated in some rows and not others, as once, few, many or a class when expanded.

d_call j_call v_call clone_size cdr3_aa cdr3_nt
. TRBJ1-5 TRBV7-6 few CASSATSNQPQHF TGTGCCAGCAGCGCGACATCGAATCAGCCCCAGCATTTT
. TRBJ2-1 TRBV6-1 . CASRGRVSSVDEQFF TGTGCCAGCAGGGGCAGGGTTTCATCAGTGGATGAGCAGTTCTTC
. TRBJ2-7 TRBV5-4 once CASSPSGDREQYF TGTGCCAGCAGCCCTTCGGGCGACCGGGAGCAGTACTTC
. TRBJ1-3 TRBV27 . CASSLNAQTSAGNTIYF TGTGCCAGCAGTTTAAATGCCCAGACATCAGCTGGAAACACCATATATTTT
. TRBJ1-5 TRBV5-4 . CASSPGTKSGQPQHF TGTGCCAGCAGCCCAGGGACAAAAAGCGGTCAGCCCCAGCATTTT
TRBD1 TRBJ1-4 TRBV30 . CAWRVRGRVEKLFF TGTGCCTGGAGGGTCAGGGGGCGCGTTGAAAAACTGTTTTTT
. TRBJ1-1 TRBV6-5 once CASRVRQNTEAFF TGTGCCAGCAGGGTAAGACAGAACACTGAAGCTTTCTTT
TRBD1 TRBJ2-2 TRBV11-3 . CASSLQGATGELFF TGTGCCAGCAGCTTACAGGGGGCGACCGGGGAGCTGTTTTTT
. TRBJ1-1 TRBV18 . CASSPVTGNTEAFF TGTGCCAGCTCACCCGTGACAGGGAACACTGAAGCTTTCTTT
TRBD1 TRBJ1-1 TRBV4-3 . CASSQPGTDEAFF TGCGCCAGCAGCCAACCCGGGACAGATGAAGCTTTCTTT
. TRBJ2-1 TRBV10-1 . CASSESGRGEQFF TGCGCCAGCAGTGAGTCGGGCCGAGGTGAGCAGTTCTTC